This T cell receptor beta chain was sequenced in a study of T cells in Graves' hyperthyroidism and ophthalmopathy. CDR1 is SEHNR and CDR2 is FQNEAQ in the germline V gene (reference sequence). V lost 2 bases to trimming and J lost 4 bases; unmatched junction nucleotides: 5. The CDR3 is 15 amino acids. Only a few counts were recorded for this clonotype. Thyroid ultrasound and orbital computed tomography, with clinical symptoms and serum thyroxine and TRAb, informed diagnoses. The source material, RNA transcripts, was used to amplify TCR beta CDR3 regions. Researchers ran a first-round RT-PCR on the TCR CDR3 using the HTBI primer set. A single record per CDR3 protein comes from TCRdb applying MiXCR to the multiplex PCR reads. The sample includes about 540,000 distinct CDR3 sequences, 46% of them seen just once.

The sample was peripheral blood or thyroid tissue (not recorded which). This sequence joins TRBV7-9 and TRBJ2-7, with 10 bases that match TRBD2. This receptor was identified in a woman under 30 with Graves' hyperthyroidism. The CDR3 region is CASSLPRTSGYEQYF. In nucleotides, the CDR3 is TGTGCCAGCAGCTTACCTCGGACTAGCGGATACGAGCAGTACTTC.